This TCR beta chain was captured in a study of naive and memory T cell subsets. The CDR3 is 15 amino acids. The germline CDR1 and CDR2 sequences are SGHTA and FQGNSA. V was trimmed by 2 bases and J by 6 bases, leaving 14 bases between them. Study-wide findings and caveats: Between naive and memory subsets, TCR abundance power law exponents differed. Over 95% of naive TCR sequences appeared only once after error correction, unlike memory subsets.

This clonotype occurred many times. Its specificity is not known. An equimolar mix of two oligonucleotides served as the beta constant-region primer for TRBC1 and TRBC2. TCRdb itself ran the UMI-ligation and nested PCR reads through MiXCR, one entry per CDR3 protein. The sample carries approximately 89,000 distinct CDR3 sequences, 7% recorded once. This clonotype was sampled from a human donor in good health. The J gene is TRBJ1-5, the V gene TRBV7-2; D possibly corresponds to TRBD1 (5 bases). What was sequenced was central memory CD4+ T cells from blood. CDR3 in amino acids: CASSLTIGVGQPQHF. As DNA, the CDR3 is TGTGCCAGCAGCTTAACTATAGGGGTAGGTCAGCCCCAGCATTTT.